Here is one T cell receptor (beta chain) with its context. The antigen is unknown. Profiling relied on immunoSEQ multiplex PCR, and the TCRdb table lists in-frame clones only, not all of them. Of 190,000 or so clones listed, around 93% are singletons. Second-dose groups at about 4 or about 12 weeks were pooled. This sample is drawn from a study of T cell responses to AZD1222 COVID-19 vaccine. Study-level results: Dominant at 160-218 and 743-854, vaccine-associated CD4 TCRs also spanned spike. Regions left unmutated in variants are reportedly the target of nearly half of spike-specific TCRs. It was only after the peak T cell response that any repertoires were sampled.

The receptor was isolated from an adult who received the AZD1222 COVID-19 vaccine. The sample was peripheral blood, taken 28 days after the second AZD1222 dose.

The CDR3 here is CASSYIYQETQYF. CDR3 nucleotides: TGTGCCAGCAGTTACATCTACCAAGAGACCCAGTACTTC. V is TRBV6-2 or TRBV6-3 and J is TRBJ2-5, with D hard to call. Trimming took off 2 bases at V and 0 bases at J, with 4 bases between the two ends. The CDR3 sequence is 13 residues long. In germline, CDR1 is MNHEY, CDR2 SVGEGT.